These T cell receptor beta chains were read from a single sample in a study of early T cells in non-severe SARS-CoV-2 infection. TCRdb passed the 5' RACE reads through MiXCR, listing each CDR3 protein once. The sample shows about 31,000 distinct CDR3 sequences, 5.7% of them seen only once. Source material: whole blood. Source of these receptors: an adult who was a healthcare worker with PCR-confirmed SARS-CoV-2 infection or an uninfected control (not recorded which). Both conserved end residues are part of each CDR3. The D gene is left open where the match is weak. Clone size is not always given. Where it is, it says once, few, many or a class for expanded clones.

v_call: TRBV19; d_call: -; clone_size: -; j_call: TRBJ2-1; cdr3_length: 16; cdr3_nt: TGTGCCAGTAGTTGGGGTTTGGTTAGGAGCTACAATGAGCAGTTCTTC; cdr3_aa: CASSWGLVRSYNEQFF
v_call: TRBV27; d_call: -; clone_size: few; j_call: TRBJ1-1; cdr3_length: 13; cdr3_nt: TGTGCCAGCAGCTGGGGTCTGAACACTGAAGCTTTCTTT; cdr3_aa: CASSWGLNTEAFF
v_call: TRBV11-3; d_call: -; clone_size: -; j_call: TRBJ2-1; cdr3_length: 15; cdr3_nt: TGTGCCAGCAGCCCCCGGGCAGGGACCTACAATGAGCAGTTCTTC; cdr3_aa: CASSPRAGTYNEQFF
v_call: TRBV7-3; d_call: -; clone_size: many; j_call: TRBJ2-1; cdr3_length: 13; cdr3_nt: TGTGCCAGCAGCTTGGGGACTTCCAATGAGCAGTTCTTC; cdr3_aa: CASSLGTSNEQFF
v_call: TRBV27; d_call: TRBD2; clone_size: many; j_call: TRBJ2-1; cdr3_length: 15; cdr3_nt: TGTGCCAGCAGATTGGGGGTAGCGGGAGCCGCTGAGCAGTTCTTC; cdr3_aa: CASRLGVAGAAEQFF
v_call: TRBV4-2; d_call: TRBD2; clone_size: many; j_call: TRBJ2-1; cdr3_length: 16; cdr3_nt: TGTGCCAGCAGCCCGCCGGGACTAGCGGACTACAATGAGCAGTTCTTC; cdr3_aa: CASSPPGLADYNEQFF
v_call: TRBV7-8; d_call: TRBD1; clone_size: many; j_call: TRBJ2-1; cdr3_length: 15; cdr3_nt: TGTGCCAGCAGCTTCACAGGGGGCCCCTACAATGAGCAGTTCTTC; cdr3_aa: CASSFTGGPYNEQFF
v_call: TRBV4-1; d_call: -; clone_size: -; j_call: TRBJ2-1; cdr3_length: 13; cdr3_nt: TGCGCCAGCAGTCATTCTCAGTACTATGAGCAGTTCTTC; cdr3_aa: CASSHSQYYEQFF
v_call: TRBV6-6; d_call: TRBD2; clone_size: many; j_call: TRBJ2-1; cdr3_length: 17; cdr3_nt: TGTGCCAGCAGTTTAGCGGGAGGGCCCAGCTCCTACAATGAGCAGTTCTTC; cdr3_aa: CASSLAGGPSSYNEQFF
v_call: TRBV12-3/TRBV12-4; d_call: -; clone_size: -; j_call: TRBJ1-1; cdr3_length: 15; cdr3_nt: TGTGCCAGCAGTTTAGTGAGGAGGGCGAACACTGAAGCTTTCTTT; cdr3_aa: CASSLVRRANTEAFF
v_call: TRBV2; d_call: TRBD2; clone_size: -; j_call: TRBJ2-1; cdr3_length: 13; cdr3_nt: TGTGCCAGCAGTCCGGGACTAGCGGGAGTAGAGTTCTTC; cdr3_aa: CASSPGLAGVEFF
v_call: TRBV10-3; d_call: TRBD2; clone_size: many; j_call: TRBJ2-3; cdr3_length: 17; cdr3_nt: TGTGCCATCAGTGAGTCCCGGACTAGCGGGAGCACAGATACGCAGTATTTT; cdr3_aa: CAISESRTSGSTDTQYF
v_call: TRBV20-1; d_call: TRBD2; clone_size: -; j_call: TRBJ2-1; cdr3_length: 14; cdr3_nt: TGCAGTATCCCACTAGCGGGAGTGTACAATGAGCAGTTCTTC; cdr3_aa: CSIPLAGVYNEQFF
v_call: TRBV18; d_call: -; clone_size: few; j_call: TRBJ2-4; cdr3_length: 15; cdr3_nt: TGTGCCAGCTCACCACCCGAAGGGGTCAAAAACATTCAGTACTTC; cdr3_aa: CASSPPEGVKNIQYF
v_call: TRBV20-1; d_call: TRBD1; clone_size: few; j_call: TRBJ1-4; cdr3_length: 13; cdr3_nt: TGCAGTGCCGCCGGGACAGGGAATGAAAAACTGTTTTTT; cdr3_aa: CSAAGTGNEKLFF
v_call: TRBV11-2; d_call: -; clone_size: many; j_call: TRBJ1-6; cdr3_length: 14; cdr3_nt: TGTGCCAGCAGCAAAGGAGGGTCTGGCTCACCCCTCCACTTT; cdr3_aa: CASSKGGSGSPLHF
v_call: TRBV27; d_call: -; clone_size: many; j_call: TRBJ2-2; cdr3_length: 15; cdr3_nt: TGTGCCAGCAGCCGTTCGGTAATGGGACTCGGGGAGCTGTTTTTT; cdr3_aa: CASSRSVMGLGELFF
v_call: TRBV7-9; d_call: TRBD1; clone_size: many; j_call: TRBJ1-6; cdr3_length: 16; cdr3_nt: TGTGCCAGCAGCCCATACGGGACAGGGGGCTATTCACCCCTCCACTTT; cdr3_aa: CASSPYGTGGYSPLHF
v_call: TRBV7-2; d_call: -; clone_size: -; j_call: TRBJ2-7; cdr3_length: 14; cdr3_nt: TGTGCCAGCAGCTTAGTTCGGTTTACCTACGAGCAGTACTTC; cdr3_aa: CASSLVRFTYEQYF
v_call: TRBV27; d_call: TRBD1; clone_size: few; j_call: TRBJ2-3; cdr3_length: 16; cdr3_nt: TGTGCCAGCAGTTTATCCTGGACAGGATTCACAGATACGCAGTATTTT; cdr3_aa: CASSLSWTGFTDTQYF
v_call: TRBV12-3/TRBV12-4; d_call: -; clone_size: many; j_call: TRBJ2-5; cdr3_length: 13; cdr3_nt: TGTGCCAGCAGTTTATGGGGGAAGGAGACCCAGTACTTC; cdr3_aa: CASSLWGKETQYF
v_call: TRBV20-1; d_call: -; clone_size: few; j_call: TRBJ1-1; cdr3_length: 12; cdr3_nt: TGCAGTGTTCGCTCAGGGGAAATTGCAGCTTTCTTT; cdr3_aa: CSVRSGEIAAFF
v_call: TRBV6-6; d_call: TRBD2; clone_size: many; j_call: TRBJ2-1; cdr3_length: 18; cdr3_nt: TGTGCCAGCAGTTACTCTTCTCCGACTAGCGGGGTATACAATGAGCAGTTCTTC; cdr3_aa: CASSYSSPTSGVYNEQFF
v_call: TRBV7-2; d_call: TRBD1; clone_size: medium-sized; j_call: TRBJ2-7; cdr3_length: 16; cdr3_nt: TGTGCCAGCAGCTTAGAGCCGGGACAGGGGGCTTGGGAGCAGTACTTC; cdr3_aa: CASSLEPGQGAWEQYF
v_call: TRBV5-1; d_call: -; clone_size: many; j_call: TRBJ2-3; cdr3_length: 15; cdr3_nt: TGCGCCAGCAGCGGCGCAGGGGCCGACGCAGATACGCAGTATTTT; cdr3_aa: CASSGAGADADTQYF
v_call: TRBV24-1; d_call: TRBD2; clone_size: few; j_call: TRBJ2-1; cdr3_length: 17; cdr3_nt: TGTGCCACCAGTGATTCGCTCGGGACTAGCGGTGACAATGAGCAGTTCTTC; cdr3_aa: CATSDSLGTSGDNEQFF
v_call: TRBV28; d_call: TRBD2; clone_size: few; j_call: TRBJ2-7; cdr3_length: 15; cdr3_nt: TGTGCCAGCAGTTTGAGGGGACTAGCGGGAGTTGAGCAGTACTTC; cdr3_aa: CASSLRGLAGVEQYF
v_call: TRBV5-1; d_call: -; clone_size: -; j_call: TRBJ2-5; cdr3_length: 14; cdr3_nt: TGCGCCAGCAGCCAACATTCCCTCCAAGAGACCCAGTACTTC; cdr3_aa: CASSQHSLQETQYF
v_call: TRBV11-2; d_call: -; clone_size: few; j_call: TRBJ2-7; cdr3_length: 11; cdr3_nt: TGTGCCAGCAGCTCTCAGGGCGAGCAGTACTTC; cdr3_aa: CASSSQGEQYF
v_call: TRBV6-5; d_call: -; clone_size: many; j_call: TRBJ2-7; cdr3_length: 13; cdr3_nt: TGTGCCAGCAGCCACCCAGCTTCCTACGAGCAGTACTTC; cdr3_aa: CASSHPASYEQYF
v_call: TRBV27; d_call: -; clone_size: many; j_call: TRBJ2-7; cdr3_length: 13; cdr3_nt: TGTGCCAGCGGGCAGGCTCCAACCTACGAGCAGTACTTC; cdr3_aa: CASGQAPTYEQYF
v_call: TRBV11-2; d_call: TRBD1; clone_size: many; j_call: TRBJ2-5; cdr3_length: 15; cdr3_nt: TGTGCCAGCAGCTTAGGGACAGGGGGCGAAGAGACCCAGTACTTC; cdr3_aa: CASSLGTGGEETQYF
v_call: TRBV11-2; d_call: -; clone_size: many; j_call: TRBJ2-5; cdr3_length: 14; cdr3_nt: TGTGCCAGCAGCTTACCGGGACACCGAGAGACCCAGTACTTC; cdr3_aa: CASSLPGHRETQYF
v_call: TRBV5-1; d_call: TRBD2; clone_size: few; j_call: TRBJ2-1; cdr3_length: 16; cdr3_nt: TGCGCCAGCAGAGCCTCTAGCGGGAGCCTGTACAATGAGCAGTTCTTC; cdr3_aa: CASRASSGSLYNEQFF
v_call: TRBV11-1; d_call: -; clone_size: once; j_call: TRBJ2-5; cdr3_length: 13; cdr3_nt: TGTGTCAGCGGAGACAGGTTACAAGAGACCCAGTACTTC; cdr3_aa: CVSGDRLQETQYF
v_call: TRBV5-6; d_call: -; clone_size: many; j_call: TRBJ1-2; cdr3_length: 14; cdr3_nt: TGTGCCAGCAGCTTGGCGAAGGCCCGGATTGGGGACACCTTC; cdr3_aa: CASSLAKARIGDTF
v_call: TRBV19; d_call: TRBD1; clone_size: few; j_call: TRBJ1-1; cdr3_length: 11; cdr3_nt: TGTGCCAGTCGACAGGGTAATGAAGCTTTCTTT; cdr3_aa: CASRQGNEAFF
v_call: TRBV5-1; d_call: TRBD1; clone_size: many; j_call: TRBJ1-6; cdr3_length: 17; cdr3_nt: TGCGCCAGCAGCTTGGACCCCCGACAGGGGCCCAATTCACCCCTCCACTTT; cdr3_aa: CASSLDPRQGPNSPLHF
v_call: TRBV2; d_call: TRBD2; clone_size: few; j_call: TRBJ2-7; cdr3_length: 13; cdr3_nt: TGTGCCAGCAGCTCCGGGACTAGTTACGAGCAGTACTTC; cdr3_aa: CASSSGTSYEQYF
v_call: TRBV7-6; d_call: -; clone_size: few; j_call: TRBJ2-1; cdr3_length: 16; cdr3_nt: TGTGCCAGCAGGCCCGGAGAGGGCCCAAATTTCGGTGAGCAGTTCTTC; cdr3_aa: CASRPGEGPNFGEQFF
v_call: TRBV7-9; d_call: -; clone_size: medium-sized; j_call: TRBJ2-6; cdr3_length: 15; cdr3_nt: TGTGCCAGCACCCTTGGGGGCTCTGGGGCCAACGTCCTGACTTTC; cdr3_aa: CASTLGGSGANVLTF
v_call: TRBV21-1; d_call: -; clone_size: few; j_call: TRBJ1-1; cdr3_length: 15; cdr3_nt: TGTGCCAGCAGCACCCGGGGACTTGTCGTAACTGAAGCTTTCTTT; cdr3_aa: CASSTRGLVVTEAFF
v_call: TRBV20-1; d_call: -; clone_size: -; j_call: TRBJ1-4; cdr3_length: 13; cdr3_nt: TGCAGTGCTCGGAAGGTCTGGAATGAAAAACTGTTTTTT; cdr3_aa: CSARKVWNEKLFF
v_call: TRBV6-6; d_call: -; clone_size: many; j_call: TRBJ2-1; cdr3_length: 14; cdr3_nt: TGTGCCAGCAGTTACATAGCACTACCGAATGAGCAGTTCTTC; cdr3_aa: CASSYIALPNEQFF
v_call: TRBV16; d_call: TRBD2; clone_size: many; j_call: TRBJ2-7; cdr3_length: 15; cdr3_nt: TGTGCCAGCAGCCAACACCCGGGACTAGCGGCCGAGCAGTACTTC; cdr3_aa: CASSQHPGLAAEQYF
v_call: TRBV28; d_call: TRBD2; clone_size: -; j_call: TRBJ2-3; cdr3_length: 14; cdr3_nt: TGTGCCAGCATTTCCCAAACTAGCGGAAATACGCAGTATTTT; cdr3_aa: CASISQTSGNTQYF
v_call: TRBV28; d_call: -; clone_size: -; j_call: TRBJ1-1; cdr3_length: 14; cdr3_nt: TGTGCCAGCAGTCCTCCCCCCCAGTACACTGAAGCTTTCTTT; cdr3_aa: CASSPPPQYTEAFF
v_call: TRBV20-1; d_call: TRBD2; clone_size: many; j_call: TRBJ2-1; cdr3_length: 17; cdr3_nt: TGCAGCGTCCCGGGACTAGCGGGAGGGCCCCCCTCCAATGAGCAGTTCTTC; cdr3_aa: CSVPGLAGGPPSNEQFF
v_call: TRBV28; d_call: -; clone_size: many; j_call: TRBJ2-7; cdr3_length: 12; cdr3_nt: TGTGCCAGCAGTCTCCCCCCGGGACCCCTGTTCTTC; cdr3_aa: CASSLPPGPLFF
v_call: TRBV23-1; d_call: -; clone_size: -; j_call: TRBJ2-7; cdr3_length: 13; cdr3_nt: TGCGCCAGCAGTCAGTTGGGTCCCTACGAGCAGTACTTC; cdr3_aa: CASSQLGPYEQYF
v_call: TRBV5-1; d_call: TRBD2; clone_size: many; j_call: TRBJ2-1; cdr3_length: 13; cdr3_nt: TGCGCCAGCAGTCCTAGCGGGAGCCATGAGCAGTTCTTC; cdr3_aa: CASSPSGSHEQFF
v_call: TRBV3-1; d_call: -; clone_size: few; j_call: TRBJ2-7; cdr3_length: 14; cdr3_nt: TGTGCCAGCAGCCCGACCTGGGGCGTAAACGAGCAGTACTTC; cdr3_aa: CASSPTWGVNEQYF
v_call: TRBV7-9; d_call: TRBD2; clone_size: many; j_call: TRBJ2-5; cdr3_length: 19; cdr3_nt: TGTGCCAGCAGCTTTCCGCTTGGGACTAGCGGGAGGGCCGAGGAGACCCAGTACTTC; cdr3_aa: CASSFPLGTSGRAEETQYF
v_call: TRBV25-1; d_call: -; clone_size: -; j_call: TRBJ2-5; cdr3_length: 14; cdr3_nt: TGTGCCAGCAGTGAACGGGGCTTCCAAGAGACCCAGTACTTC; cdr3_aa: CASSERGFQETQYF
v_call: TRBV29-1; d_call: TRBD2; clone_size: -; j_call: TRBJ2-7; cdr3_length: 14; cdr3_nt: TGCAGCGTTGAAGGCCTGACGGGGGGATACGAGCAGTACTTC; cdr3_aa: CSVEGLTGGYEQYF
v_call: TRBV11-3; d_call: TRBD2; clone_size: few; j_call: TRBJ2-2; cdr3_length: 14; cdr3_nt: TGTGCCAGCAGCAGGCTAGCGGGAGCCGGGGAGCTGTTTTTT; cdr3_aa: CASSRLAGAGELFF
v_call: TRBV29-1; d_call: -; clone_size: few; j_call: TRBJ2-7; cdr3_length: 11; cdr3_nt: TGCAGCGGGCGGGACTCCTTCGAGCAGTACTTC; cdr3_aa: CSGRDSFEQYF